The 19 T cell receptor beta chains reported below all come from one sample, sequenced in a study of identical twins. A single record per CDR3 protein comes from TCRdb applying MiXCR to the 5' RACE reads. There are 450,000 or so distinct CDR3 sequences in the sample; 14% occur only once, and about 0.52% lies in the top ten. The sample was also linked to a second study, of yellow fever vaccine responses in identical twins.

The sequenced sample consisted of CD4+ T cells sorted from blood. These receptors originate from a woman aged 18-29 years in good health.

At least ten counts were recorded for this clonotype. The chain employs TRBV20-1 and TRBJ2-5; D possibly corresponds to TRBD2 (6 bases). The CDR3 is 12 amino acids. Germline V lookup: CDR1 DFQATT, CDR2 SNEGSKA (reference sequence). V dropped 1 base and J dropped 5 bases, with 8 bases sitting between them. The CDR3 coding sequence is TGCAGTGCTAGAGGTGGGGGGGAGACCCAGTACTTC. This codes for CSARGGGETQYF.

The V gene is TRBV12-3 or TRBV12-4, the J gene TRBJ2-1, with D perhaps TRBD1 (5 bases). Trimming left V 1 base short and J 8 bases short, with 15 bases between. The CDR3 is made up of 15 amino acids. The CDR3 region is CASSLEGVYTDEQFF. CDR3 DNA sequence: TGTGCCAGCAGTTTAGAAGGGGTGTATACGGATGAGCAGTTCTTC.

This clonotype was found once. At one boundary the junction diverges from the germline segment, which might be a read error. The gene calls are TRBV7-7 and TRBJ2-5; 12 positions match TRBD1. The CDR3 is 16 amino acids. Germline loops: CDR1 SSHAT, CDR2 FNYEAQ (reference sequence). The CDR3: CASSLGTGGIQETQYF. The CDR3 region has the DNA TGTGCTAGCAGCCTTGGGACAGGGGGCATCCAAGAGACCCAGTACTTC.

The chain links TRBV18 to TRBJ2-3; 13 positions agree with TRBD2. The germline V gene encodes CDR1 KGHSH and CDR2 LQKENI. The CDR3 length is 15 residues. V was pared by 3 bases and J by 5 bases, with 2 bases of the junction left unmatched. DNA of the CDR3: TGTGCCAGCTCACCGGGACTAGCGGGACTAGATACGCAGTATTTT. Protein product: CASSPGLAGLDTQYF.

This clonotype was recorded a few times. This chain links TRBV9 with TRBJ2-7, with TRBD2 matching over 13 bases. Unmatched junction bases numbered 5, after V lost 6 bases and J lost 8 bases. Per the germline V gene, CDR1 is SGDLS and CDR2 is YYNGEE. The CDR3 runs 13 residues. DNA for the CDR3: TGTGCCAGCACGACGACTAGCGGGGGGAAGCAGTACTTC. It codes for CASTTTSGGKQYF.

The chain carries TRBV30 and TRBJ2-1, with 9 bases that match TRBD1. The CDR3 length is 13 residues. With V trimmed by 4 bases and J by 5 bases, 3 bases remained unmatched. Per the germline V gene, CDR1 is GTSNPN and CDR2 is SVGIG (reference sequence). CDR3 in DNA: TGTGCCTGGACGGGACAGGGTAACAATGAGCAGTTCTTC. This translates into CAWTGQGNNEQFF.

The chain links TRBV5-1 to TRBJ1-4, with 8 bases identical to TRBD1. CDR1 and CDR2 from the germline V gene are SGHRS and YFSETQ. V was clipped by 1 base and J by 6 bases; unmatched bases: 2. This CDR3 has 14 residues. CDR3 sequence (DNA): TGCGCCAGCAGCTTGCAGGGGGCGGATGAAAAACTGTTTTTT. Translating gives CASSLQGADEKLFF.

This clonotype occurred many times. This chain connects TRBV20-1 to TRBJ2-1; 10 positions match TRBD1. Germline V lookup: CDR1 DFQATT, CDR2 SNEGSKA (reference sequence). The CDR3 runs to 14 residues. V lost 5 bases, J lost 7 bases, and 8 bases stayed unmatched. This CDR3 reads CSAGGGTGVNEQFF. The CDR3 DNA reads as TGCAGTGCTGGGGGGGGGACAGGGGTGAATGAGCAGTTCTTC.

On this clonotype itself: The junction differs from germline at one of its ends, possibly a read error. The chain couples TRBV28 to TRBJ1-1, with a weak D call TRBD1 (5 bases). The CDR3 length is 13 residues. Germline V gene sequence: CDR1 MDHEN, CDR2 SYDVKM. The CDR3, as DNA: TGTGCCAGCGGTTTTCAGGGTAGTGCTGAAGCTTTCTTT. This translates into CASGFQGSAEAFF.

In this sample, this clonotype turned up a few times. The V call is TRBV7-8, the J call TRBJ2-5; 9 bases line up with TRBD1. This CDR3 is built from 16 residues. The germline V gene encodes CDR1 SGHVS and CDR2 FQNEAQ. With 5 bases clipped from V and 0 bases from J, the junction kept 7 bases outside the gene matches. The CDR3 loop reads CASSRRGQGYQETQYF. The CDR3 region has the DNA TGTGCCAGCAGCAGACGAGGACAGGGGTACCAAGAGACCCAGTACTTC. Together with reference TRBV7-8 and TRBJ2-5, the CDR3 gives the full variable domain: GAGVSQSPRYKVAKRGQDVALRCDPISGHVSLFWYQQALGQGPEFLTYFQNEAQLDKSGLPSDRFFAERPEGSVSTLKIQRTQQEDSAVYLCASSRRGQGYQETQYFGPGTRLLVL.

The gene calls are TRBV4-3 and TRBJ2-1; a weak D match, TRBD2 (6 bases). Germline values: CDR1 LGHNA, CDR2 YSLEER. This CDR3 is 15 amino acids long. Trimming left V 1 base short and J 9 bases short, with 16 bases between. The DNA for the CDR3 is TGCGCCAGCAGCCAAGGTCACGGGGGATGGAGTGAGCAGTTCTTC. This codes for CASSQGHGGWSEQFF.

The chain couples TRBV28 to TRBJ2-7, with TRBD2 identical over 10 bases. This CDR3 is built from 15 residues. Germline lookup yields CDR1 MDHEN and CDR2 SYDVKM. V was pared by 5 bases and J by 6 bases, with 10 bases of the junction left unmatched. The CDR3 region has the DNA TGTGCCAGCAGTCAAGGAGCTAGCGGGAGCCCCGAGCAGTACTTC. As protein: CASSQGASGSPEQYF.

V and J are TRBV18 and TRBJ2-1, with D perhaps TRBD2 (7 bases). The length of the CDR3 is 16 residues. V was trimmed by 4 bases and J by 4 bases, leaving 17 bases between them. CDR1 is KGHSH, CDR2 LQKENI, per germline. In DNA, the CDR3 is TGTGCCAGCTCACTCACCGGCGGGGGCCATTACAATGAGCAGTTCTTC. Translation: CASSLTGGGHYNEQFF.

This clonotype was seen more than once but under ten times. The rearrangement uses TRBV20-1 and TRBJ2-7, with a possible D match to TRBD1 (6 bases). The V gene's germline CDR1 is DFQATT and CDR2 SNEGSKA (reference sequence). The ends were cut back, 6 bases at V and 3 bases at J, with 18 bases in the middle. CDR3 size: 14 residues. CDR3 residues: CSALPPGALYEQYF. CDR3 bases: TGCAGTGCGCTGCCCCCAGGGGCCCTCTACGAGCAGTACTTC.

This chain joins TRBV4-3 and TRBJ2-3; D gene uncertain. In germline, CDR1 is LGHNA, CDR2 YSLEER. V was cut by 0 bases and J by 4 bases, with 8 bases left in between. The CDR3 totals 14 residues. The CDR3 spells CASSQDSGADTQYF. CDR3 DNA sequence: TGCGCCAGCAGCCAAGATTCCGGTGCAGATACGCAGTATTTT.

The rearrangement links TRBV29-1 to TRBJ2-7; TRBD1 or TRBD2 may be the D gene (6 bases each). The germline CDR1 and CDR2 sequences are SQVTM and ANQGSEA. The CDR3 contains 15 residues. V was trimmed by 0 bases and J by 3 bases, leaving 15 bases between them. The CDR3 is CSVEEGGSGGYEQYF. The CDR3 DNA sequence: TGCAGCGTTGAAGAAGGGGGTAGCGGCGGCTACGAGCAGTACTTC.

The chain couples TRBV6-1 to TRBJ2-7; no clear D. The V end lost 6 bases, the J end lost 2 bases, and 17 bases lay between the germline ends. Germline V CDR1 and CDR2: MNHNS, SASEGT. The CDR3 contains 15 residues. The CDR3 region has the DNA TGTGCCAGCAGCCCCTCATGGCTGCAAGCCTACGAGCAGTACTTC. Protein: CASSPSWLQAYEQYF.

This clonotype was observed a handful of times. The CDR3 DNA reads TGTGCCAGCAGGAACACCTGGAATACTAGCGGGGGAGCCAAAAACATTCAGTACTTC. Amino acids: CASRNTWNTSGGAKNIQYF. The rearrangement uses TRBV5-6 and TRBJ2-4; TRBD2 agrees at 11 bases. This CDR3 has 19 amino acids. V trimming: 5 bases; J trimming: 0 bases; junction bases outside the gene matches: 13. CDR1 is SGHDT and CDR2 is YYEEEE in the germline V gene.

This clonotype appeared a few times. The rearrangement joins TRBV5-1 to TRBJ2-3; 7 bases line up with TRBD2. Per germline, CDR1 SGHRS and CDR2 YFSETQ. CDR3 length: 15 residues. The V segment lost 7 bases and the J segment 0 bases; nucleotides outside the gene matches: 8. The CDR3 here is CASGRETASTDTQYF. CDR3 bases: TGCGCCAGCGGGCGGGAGACAGCTAGCACAGATACGCAGTATTTT.